This T cell receptor beta chain was sequenced for a study of radiation and T cells in renal cell carcinoma. Trimming stripped 3 bases from V and 3 bases from J, with 7 bases between. CDR1 is SGHNT, CDR2 YENEEA, per germline. The CDR3 runs to 13 residues. Comments on this clone: The target antigen is unknown.

Documented time point: blood 4 weeks post-SBRT, at nephrectomy. Treatment indicated: 15 Gy SBRT to primary tumor, nephrectomy 4 weeks later. The tumor was a clear cell renal cell carcinoma. Only in-frame clones appear in the TCRdb table, and some are missing; sequencing was by immunoSEQ multiplex PCR. The sample contains about 170,000 clones, 88% of which appear only once. Broader study findings: Top tumor clonotypes rose in blood 2 weeks post-radiation, then contracted.

The chain couples TRBV11-3 to TRBJ2-3, with unresolved D. The material sequenced was blood, taken from a patient whose treatment included radiotherapy and nephrectomy. The TCR was taken from a woman aged 50 to 65 with renal cell carcinoma. DNA of the CDR3: TGTGCCAGCAGCTTGTGGGAAACAGATACGCAGTATTTT. It is translated as CASSLWETDTQYF.